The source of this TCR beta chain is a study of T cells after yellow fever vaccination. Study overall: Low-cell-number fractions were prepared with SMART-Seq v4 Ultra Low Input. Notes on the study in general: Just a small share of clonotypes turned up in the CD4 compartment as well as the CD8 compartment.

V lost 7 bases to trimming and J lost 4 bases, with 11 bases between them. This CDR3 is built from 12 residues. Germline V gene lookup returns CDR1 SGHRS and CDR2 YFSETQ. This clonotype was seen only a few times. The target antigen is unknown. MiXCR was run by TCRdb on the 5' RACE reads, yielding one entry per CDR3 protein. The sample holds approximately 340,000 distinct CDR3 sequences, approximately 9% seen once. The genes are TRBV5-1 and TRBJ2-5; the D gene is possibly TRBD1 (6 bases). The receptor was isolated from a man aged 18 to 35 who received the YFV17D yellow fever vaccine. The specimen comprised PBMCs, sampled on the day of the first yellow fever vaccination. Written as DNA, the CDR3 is TGCGCCAGCGGGGACATCGGAGAGACCCAGTACTTC. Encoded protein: CASGDIGETQYF.